This T cell receptor (beta chain) emerged from a study of T cell changes during pregnancy in multiple sclerosis. The table came from immunoSEQ multiplex PCR; TCRdb's copy has only in-frame clones and leaves some out. The sample yields tens of thousands of clones, just over 90% seen once. V lost 0 bases to trimming and J lost 6 bases; unmatched junction nucleotides: 4. Germline CDR1 and CDR2: SGHTA and FQGNSA. The CDR3 is 15 residues long. This clonotype originated in a female donor with multiple sclerosis, enrolled in a pregnancy study. The genes are TRBV7-2 and TRBJ1-2; 10 positions match TRBD1. The specimen was peripheral blood, collected before pregnancy. DNA of the CDR3: TGTGCCAGCAGCTTAGCCGGGACAGGGGTGAATGGCTACACCTTC. The encoded protein is CASSLAGTGVNGYTF. Variable domain in full (rest from reference TRBV7-2 and TRBJ1-2): GAGVSQSPSNKVTEKGKDVELRCDPISGHTALYWYRQSLGQGLEFLIYFQGNSAPDKSGLPSDRFSAERTGGSVSTLTIQRTQQEDSAVYLCASSLAGTGVNGYTFGSGTRLTVV.